This T cell receptor beta chain was captured by sequencing in a study of OX40 agonist ivuxolimab in advanced cancers. Study background: Ivuxolimab is an agonistic anti-OX40 (CD134) antibody, and patients were treated with it. At approximately 80% male, the cohort had a mean age of roughly 60 years, ranging from about 20 to 79.

The CDR3 contains 15 residues. Trimming pared 4 bases from V and 5 bases from J, leaving 15 bases between. Germline V gene data show CDR1 as SGHNT and CDR2 as YENEEA. Findings of the study overall: CD8+ T cells were the subset that, on average, had more expanded clones than CD4+. With doses of 0.1-3.0 mg/kg, partial responders showed among the lowest clonal expansion.

Of note for this clone: No antigen is known for it.

Produced via immunoSEQ multiplex PCR; TCRdb's table is partial and in-frame only. This table has about 80,000 clones, 80% to 90% appearing once. The sequence derives from an adult with an advanced solid tumor such as melanoma, head and neck, liver or kidney cancer. The chain employs TRBV11-3 and TRBJ2-1; no firm D call. Specimen: CD4+ or CD8+ T cells sorted from blood, collected in a trial of the OX40 agonist ivuxolimab. The CDR3: CASSSSQWGNNEQFF. The CDR3, as DNA: TGTGCCAGCAGCTCATCTCAATGGGGAAACAATGAGCAGTTCTTC.